This entry lists 21 T cell receptor beta chains sequenced from one sample in a study of PD-1 blockade in classical Hodgkin lymphoma. As to time point: newly diagnosed, previously untreated cHL patient sample. From thawed PBMCs, CD4+ T cells were purified using magnetic negative selection. TCRdb keeps only in-frame clones here, not all; method: immunoSEQ multiplex PCR. The sample comprises about 15,000 clones, roughly 84% of which are singletons, and 0.7% to 0.85% rests with the top ten. Sequencing was carried out using CD4+ T cells from blood. The source of these receptors is a human donor with classical Hodgkin lymphoma.

As concerns this clone: One end of the junction fails to match germline, which may point to a read error. The CDR3 nucleotides read TGTGCCAGCAGTTTAGTGGGACAGGGGCGATCAGGGGTTGGCTACACCTTC. Residues: CASSLVGQGRSGVGYTF. The V and J genes are TRBV7-2 and TRBJ1-2, with 10 bases identical to TRBD1. The germline V gene encodes CDR1 SGHTA and CDR2 FQGNSA. CDR3 size: 17 residues.

This chain connects TRBV7-8 to TRBJ2-2, with 13 bases aligning to TRBD2. The trim removed 5 bases at V and 2 bases at J, leaving 8 bases unmatched. The germline gives CDR1 SGHVS, CDR2 FQNEAQ. This CDR3 comprises 18 residues. CDR3 region: CASSNPGLAGSNTGELFF. CDR3 bases: TGTGCCAGCAGCAACCCGGGACTAGCGGGATCCAACACCGGGGAGCTGTTTTTT.

V is TRBV27 and J is TRBJ2-1, with a tentative D call TRBD1 (6 bases). The CDR3 length is 14 residues. V gave up 6 bases and J gave up 4 bases, with 13 bases separating them. Germline CDR1 reads MNHEY; CDR2 reads SMNVEV (reference sequence). The CDR3 spells CASSLRTVYNEQFF. CDR3 bases: TGTGCCAGCAGCCTAAGGACAGTTTACAATGAGCAGTTCTTC.

The rearrangement uses TRBV5-5 and TRBJ2-3, with 7 nucleotides matching TRBD1. V lost 4 bases, J lost 7 bases, and 12 bases stayed unmatched. This CDR3 is built from 15 residues. Per germline, CDR1 SGHKS and CDR2 YYEKEE (reference sequence). The CDR3 loop reads CASSGVRGFSHTQYF. The CDR3 coding sequence is TGTGCCAGCAGCGGAGTCAGGGGGTTCTCCCATACGCAGTATTTT.

The rearrangement joins TRBV5-6 to TRBJ1-4, with D perhaps matching TRBD1 (5 bases). This CDR3 has 15 amino acids. Trimming shortened V by 4 bases and J by 7 bases, and 17 bases separated the two germline ends. Germline V gives CDR1 SGHDT, CDR2 YYEEEE. CDR3 nucleotide sequence: TGTGCCAGCAGCACTAAGACAGAAATATCTGAAAAACTGTTTTTT. Protein product: CASSTKTEISEKLFF. Using reference TRBV5-6 and TRBJ1-4 for the parts outside the CDR3, the full variable domain is DAGVTQSPTHLIKTRGQQVTLRCSPKSGHDTVSWYQQALGQGPQFIFQYYEEEERQRGNFPDRFSGHQFPNYSSELNVNALLLGDSALYLCASSTKTEISEKLFFGSGTQLSVL.

In this sample, this clone turned up a few times. V usage is TRBV2 and J usage is TRBJ2-2, with D possibly TRBD1 on 5 matching bases. The V end was cut by 1 base, the J end by 13 bases, with 13 bases between. Germline CDR1 and CDR2: SNHLY and FYNNEI. CDR3 length equals 13 residues. The CDR3 protein is CASSEGGLGRLFF. The CDR3 bases are TGTGCCAGCAGTGAAGGGGGCCTCGGGCGGCTGTTTTTT.

V usage is TRBV2 and J usage is TRBJ2-3; TRBD1 might be the D (5 bases). Trimming removed 2 bases from V and 3 bases from J, with 18 bases in between. Germline lookup yields CDR1 SNHLY and CDR2 FYNNEI. The length of the CDR3 is 17 residues. CDR3 region: CASSEYFRVSKTDTQYF. The CDR3 bases are TGTGCCAGCAGTGAATATTTCAGGGTCAGTAAGACAGATACGCAGTATTTT. Using reference TRBV2 and TRBJ2-3 for the parts outside the CDR3, the full variable domain is EPEVTQTPSHQVTQMGQEVILRCVPISNHLYFYWYRQILGQKVEFLVSFYNNEISEKSEIFDDQFSVERPDGSNFTLKIRSTKLEDSAMYFCASSEYFRVSKTDTQYFGPGTRLTVL.

The rearrangement links TRBV28 to TRBJ2-2, with TRBD1 identical over 7 bases. The CDR3 runs 16 residues. Germline CDR1 is MDHEN and CDR2 is SYDVKM. V trimming: 8 bases; J trimming: 1 base; junction bases outside the gene matches: 10. DNA of the CDR3: TGTGCCAGCCAACCCCCGGACAGGCGGAACACCGGGGAGCTGTTTTTT. Encoded protein: CASQPPDRRNTGELFF.

DNA of the CDR3: TGTGCCAGCAGTGACTCGATTACAGGAGAAGGACTAGCGGGAGACTCGGGTGGGGAAGAGACCCAGTACTTC. Its translation: CASSDSITGEGLAGDSGGEETQYF. V usage is TRBV6-4 and J usage is TRBJ2-5; TRBD2 matches 13 bases. J gave up 3 bases and V 0 bases, and 25 bases lay outside the gene matches. The CDR3 is 24 amino acids. The germline gives CDR1 MRHNA, CDR2 SNTAGT.

The chain uses TRBV25-1 and TRBJ1-3; 10 nucleotides align to TRBD1. This CDR3 spans 15 amino acids. Germline V gives CDR1 MGHDK, CDR2 SYGVNS. The junction had 1 base not matched to a gene; V was cut back by 5 bases and J by 0 bases. CDR3 region: CASSRTGGSGNTIYF. The DNA for the CDR3 is TGTGCCAGCAGTCGGACAGGGGGCTCTGGAAACACCATATATTTT. The full variable domain, rest sourced from reference TRBV25-1 and TRBJ1-3, is EADIYQTPRYLVIGTGKKITLECSQTMGHDKMYWYQQDPGMELHLIHYSYGVNSTEKGDLSSESTVSRIRTEHFPLTLESARPSHTSQYLCASSRTGGSGNTIYFGEGSWLTVV.

This clone was seen more than once but under ten times. The conserved final phenylalanine or tryptophan is absent from the CDR3, which likely points to a read error. No DNA is shown, since the ends of the CDR3 on it are uncertain; the CDR3 is the one TCRdb lists. The chain is built from TRBV5-4 and TRBJ1-4. Ends included, the CDR3 has 11 residues. The germline V gene encodes CDR1 SGHNT and CDR2 YYREEE (reference sequence). The CDR3 region is CASSNERDGAG.

The J gene is TRBJ2-5, the V gene TRBV28, with D perhaps matching TRBD1 or TRBD2 (6 bases each). CDR1 is MDHEN and CDR2 is SYDVKM in the germline V gene. The V and J ends lost 7 bases and 5 bases respectively, with 11 bases between them. The CDR3 is 12 amino acids. The CDR3 is CASTGAKETQYF. CDR3 DNA: TGTGCCAGCACGGGGGCGAAGGAGACCCAGTACTTC. Looking up the rest from reference TRBV28 and TRBJ2-5 gives the full variable domain: DVKVTQSSRYLVKRTGEKVFLECVQDMDHENMFWYRQDPGLGLRLIYFSYDVKMKEKGDIPEGYSVSREKKERFSLILESASTNQTSMYLCASTGAKETQYFGPGTRLLVL.

The gene calls are TRBV28 and TRBJ1-2; D may be TRBD1 (5 bases). Germline lookup yields CDR1 MDHEN and CDR2 SYDVKM. This CDR3 is 15 amino acids long. V was clipped by 7 bases and J by 4 bases, with 19 bases between them. The CDR3 DNA is TGTGCCAGCAAGGGGATTTACGGGGGACTCTATGGCTACACCTTC. It encodes CASKGIYGGLYGYTF.

In nucleotides, the CDR3 is TGTGCCAGCTCACCAGTATCAGGGTATAATGAAAAACTGTTTTTT. Translating gives CASSPVSGYNEKLFF. The chain combines TRBV18 with TRBJ1-4, with D possibly TRBD1 on 5 matching bases. The CDR3 is made up of 15 amino acids. CDR1 is KGHSH and CDR2 is LQKENI in the germline V gene. V was clipped by 2 bases and J by 4 bases, with 11 bases between them.

The V and J genes are TRBV28 and TRBJ2-7; no definite D call. Germline-derived CDR1 and CDR2 are MDHEN and SYDVKM. The CDR3 extends over 12 amino acids. Trimming cost V 5 bases and J 1 base, with 6 bases left between them. CDR3 sequence (DNA): TGTGCCAGCAGTGGATCTTCCTACGAGCAGTACTTC. It specifies CASSGSSYEQYF.

The chain joins TRBV28 to TRBJ2-1, with D perhaps TRBD2 (6 bases). The CDR3 spans 16 residues. Germline V gene sequence: CDR1 MDHEN, CDR2 SYDVKM. Trimming cost V 8 bases and J 2 bases, with 19 bases left between them. CDR3 nucleotides: TGTGCCAGCCGTGGAGGGTCCGCGGGGACCTACAATGAGCAGTTCTTC. It encodes CASRGGSAGTYNEQFF.

The chain links TRBV18 to TRBJ1-1; D possibly corresponds to TRBD1 (5 bases). Germline V lookup: CDR1 KGHSH, CDR2 LQKENI. Trimming shortened V by 3 bases and J by 3 bases, and 11 bases separated the two germline ends. The CDR3 extends over 14 amino acids. In nucleotides, the CDR3 is TGTGCCAGCTCACCTTCGGCGGGGGACACTGAAGCTTTCTTT. Its protein product is CASSPSAGDTEAFF.

This rearrangement joins TRBV19 to TRBJ2-7; 7 bases line up with TRBD2. CDR1 is LNHDA, CDR2 SQIVND, per germline (reference sequence). Germline trimming cut 9 bases from V and 7 bases from J; bases unmatched to any gene: 12. This CDR3 spans 13 amino acids. CDR3 nucleotides: TGTGCCAGCAACCCGACGGGGGGTCGGGAGCAGTACTTC. It encodes CASNPTGGREQYF.

This clone was seen only once. In the same sample, other DNA sequences code for this CDR3. The chain couples TRBV11-2 to TRBJ2-5; 9 positions agree with TRBD1. The CDR3 totals 13 residues. V was pared by 5 bases and J by 5 bases, with 3 bases of the junction left unmatched. CDR1 and CDR2 (germline): SGHAT, FQNNGV. The CDR3 sequence is CASSADRGETQYF. The CDR3 DNA is TGTGCCAGCAGCGCTGACAGGGGGGAGACCCAGTACTTC.

This sequence joins TRBV7-8 and TRBJ1-2; 7 nucleotides line up with TRBD1. The germline V gene has CDR1 SGHVS and CDR2 FQNEAQ. This CDR3 is built from 13 residues. Trimming cost V 3 bases and J 3 bases; bases outside gene matches: 1. CDR3 DNA sequence: TGTGCCAGCAGCTTCGGGACAGACTATGGCTACACCTTC. It specifies CASSFGTDYGYTF.

V is TRBV2 and J is TRBJ2-4; D might be TRBD2 (5 bases). The germline CDR1 and CDR2 sequences are SNHLY and FYNNEI. The V gene lost 5 bases and the J gene lost 8 bases, with 13 bases spanning the gap. The CDR3 length is 13 residues. CDR3 DNA: TGTGCCAGCAGTATGGGTCGGCGGGACATTCAGTACTTC. This codes for CASSMGRRDIQYF. The variable domain in full, with the rest retrieved from reference TRBV2 and TRBJ2-4, is EPEVTQTPSHQVTQMGQEVILRCVPISNHLYFYWYRQILGQKVEFLVSFYNNEISEKSEIFDDQFSVERPDGSNFTLKIRSTKLEDSAMYFCASSMGRRDIQYFGAGTRLSVL.